Listed below are T cell receptor beta chains from one sample, sequenced in a study of blood T cells in healthy people across ages. Each CDR3 protein gets one entry after TCRdb re-called the 5' RACE reads with MiXCR. The sample shows hundreds of thousands of distinct CDR3 sequences, 45% to 60% of them seen only once. Material for sequencing was blood. The receptors were sampled from a woman aged 80 or older in good health. The CDR3 runs from the conserved cysteine through the conserved F or W. A D gene is named only where the DNA matches it firmly. Size tells how often a clone was seen (once, few, many) or the class of an expanded clone, and some rows leave it out.

v_call	d_call	clone_size	j_call	cdr3_aa	cdr3_nt
TRBV7-2	-	-	TRBJ1-3	CASSLASGPNPADTIYF	TGTGCCAGCAGCTTAGCTTCAGGGCCAAACCCAGCGGACACCATATATTTT
TRBV29-1	TRBD1	-	TRBJ1-5	CSVVIGQADSNQPQHF	TGCAGCGTTGTTATCGGACAGGCGGATAGCAATCAGCCCCAGCATTTT
TRBV28	-	-	TRBJ2-1	CASSLYRTTSNEQFF	TGTGCCAGCAGTTTATACCGGACCACCTCCAATGAGCAGTTCTTC
TRBV6-1	-	-	TRBJ1-1	CASSAGWTVNTGAFF	TGTGCCAGCAGTGCCGGATGGACGGTGAACACTGGAGCTTTCTTT
TRBV7-8	TRBD1	few	TRBJ2-1	CASSLPFRDRSGSYNEQFF	TGTGCCAGCAGCTTACCATTCCGGGACAGGTCTGGCTCCTACAATGAGCAGTTCTTC
TRBV4-1	TRBD1	-	TRBJ2-7	CASSQGWTGVYEQYF	TGCGCCAGCAGCCAAGGATGGACAGGGGTATACGAGCAGTACTTC
TRBV5-1	-	few	TRBJ2-2	CASSLQPTGSNTGELFF	TGCGCCAGCAGCTTGCAACCGACAGGATCGAACACCGGGGAGCTGTTTTTT
TRBV6-1	TRBD1	many	TRBJ2-4	CASSKGQGQGPFGSQGNIQYF	TGTGCCAGCAGCAAGGGGCAAGGACAGGGACCCTTCGGGAGCCAAGGAAACATTCAGTACTTC
TRBV12-3/TRBV12-4	-	-	TRBJ2-5	CASSLGRGPLETQYF	TGTGCCAGCAGTTTAGGGAGGGGGCCGTTGGAGACCCAGTACTTC
TRBV4-1	-	-	TRBJ1-1	CASSQPGQANTEAFF	TGCGCCAGCAGCCAACCGGGTCAGGCGAACACTGAAGCTTTCTTT
TRBV28	TRBD2	many	TRBJ2-7	CASSLYGGYEQYF	TGTGCCAGCAGTTTATACGGGGGGTACGAGCAGTACTTC
TRBV7-2	-	-	TRBJ2-3	CASSRSVGADTQYF	TGTGCCAGCAGCCGATCCGTAGGCGCAGATACGCAGTATTTT
TRBV29-1	-	-	TRBJ2-1	CSFQSSSYNEQFF	TGCAGCTTTCAGTCGAGCTCCTACAATGAGCAGTTCTTC
TRBV2	-	many	TRBJ2-7	CASSEGRDLLQYF	TGTGCCAGCAGTGAGGGACGGGACTTACTGCAGTACTTC
TRBV10-3	-	many	TRBJ2-5	CAISESPTAEETQYF	TGTGCCATCAGTGAGTCTCCGACAGCAGAGGAGACCCAGTACTTC
TRBV5-1	TRBD2	once	TRBJ2-1	CASSSGTSGGNNEQFF	TGCGCCAGCAGCTCCGGGACTAGCGGGGGGAACAATGAGCAGTTCTTC
TRBV6-5	TRBD2	many	TRBJ2-7	CASRLSGSVSYEQYF	TGTGCCAGCAGGTTGAGCGGGAGCGTCTCCTACGAGCAGTACTTC
TRBV9	-	-	TRBJ2-3	CASSVALASTDTQYF	TGTGCCAGCAGCGTGGCGCTAGCGAGCACAGATACGCAGTATTTT
TRBV20-1	-	many	TRBJ2-7	CSASPYNYEQYF	TGCAGTGCTAGCCCCTATAACTACGAGCAGTACTTC
TRBV4-2	TRBD1	-	TRBJ2-7	CASSHLGDRDWAQYF	TGTGCCAGCAGCCATTTGGGGGACAGAGACTGGGCCCAGTACTTC
TRBV6-6	-	-	TRBJ1-2	CASSYRRENSGYTF	TGTGCCAGCAGTTACCGTAGGGAGAACTCCGGCTACACCTTC
TRBV5-6	TRBD2	-	TRBJ2-7	CASSLTSGGALSSYEQYF	TGTGCCAGCAGCCTGACTAGCGGGGGGGCGTTGAGCTCCTACGAGCAGTACTTC
TRBV7-2	-	many	TRBJ2-1	CASLRGQGRNEQFF	TGTGCCAGCCTGAGGGGTCAGGGTCGGAATGAGCAGTTCTTC
TRBV28	-	-	TRBJ1-6	CASSLYAAAGSPLHF	TGTGCCAGCAGTTTATACGCTGCCGCAGGTTCACCCCTCCACTTT
TRBV2	-	-	TRBJ2-7	CASSPRWDVGEQYF	TGTGCCAGCAGTCCTCGATGGGATGTGGGCGAGCAGTACTTC
TRBV29-1	-	few	TRBJ2-3	CSSLWRARTDTQYF	TGCAGCTCCCTCTGGCGAGCCCGTACAGATACGCAGTATTTT
TRBV5-1	-	once	TRBJ2-6	CASKEGSGANVLTF	TGCGCCAGCAAAGAGGGCTCTGGGGCCAACGTCCTGACTTTC
TRBV12-3/TRBV12-4	TRBD1	-	TRBJ2-7	CASSPTGLSEQYF	TGTGCCAGCAGTCCGACAGGGCTAAGCGAGCAGTACTTC
TRBV11-2	-	-	TRBJ2-7	CASSRGDGGGYEQYF	TGTGCCAGCAGCCGAGGGGATGGCGGAGGCTACGAGCAGTACTTC
TRBV10-1	TRBD2	-	TRBJ2-2	CASSPGGWTGELFF	TGCGCCAGCAGTCCGGGGGGTTGGACCGGGGAGCTGTTTTTT
TRBV7-3	TRBD2	many	TRBJ2-1	CASSSNSGSSNEQFF	TGTGCCAGCAGCTCGAACAGCGGGAGTTCCAATGAGCAGTTCTTC
TRBV15	TRBD1	many	TRBJ2-7	CATKTGTGPYEQYF	TGTGCCACCAAAACCGGGACAGGACCCTACGAGCAGTACTTC
TRBV19	TRBD2	once	TRBJ2-1	CASTIGGLVGYEQFF	TGTGCCAGTACCATAGGGGGACTAGTAGGGTATGAGCAGTTCTTC
TRBV20-1	-	-	TRBJ1-2	CSAREGQPYYTF	TGCAGTGCTAGAGAGGGCCAGCCTTACTACACCTTC
TRBV7-9	-	many	TRBJ1-2	CASSLDERAGGYTF	TGTGCCAGCAGCTTAGACGAACGTGCGGGAGGCTACACCTTC
TRBV3-1	-	many	TRBJ1-4	CASGADPHEKLFF	TGTGCCAGCGGAGCGGACCCCCATGAAAAACTGTTTTTT
TRBV4-3	-	-	TRBJ2-5	CASSHESTGFQTQYF	TGCGCCAGCAGCCACGAATCTACCGGCTTTCAGACCCAGTACTTC
TRBV20-1	TRBD1	many	TRBJ2-5	CSASVDRGQETQYF	TGCAGTGCTAGTGTGGACAGGGGCCAAGAGACCCAGTACTTC
TRBV25-1	TRBD2	many	TRBJ2-1	CASSALAGGEQFF	TGTGCCAGCAGTGCTTTAGCGGGAGGGGAGCAGTTCTTC
TRBV7-2	TRBD1	-	TRBJ2-5	CASSRGQVQETQYF	TGTGCCAGCAGCCGCGGACAGGTTCAAGAGACCCAGTACTTC
TRBV7-2	-	many	TRBJ2-1	CASSLASFYEQFF	TGTGCCAGCAGCTTAGCTAGCTTCTATGAGCAGTTCTTC
TRBV12-3/TRBV12-4	-	-	TRBJ1-5	CASSLAQFKPQHF	TGTGCCAGCAGTTTGGCACAGTTTAAGCCCCAGCATTTT
TRBV5-1	TRBD2	few	TRBJ2-1	CASSPGRTSTKFSSYNEQFF	TGCGCCAGCAGCCCAGGTCGGACTAGCACAAAATTCAGCTCCTACAATGAGCAGTTCTTC
TRBV2	TRBD2	-	TRBJ2-1	CASSERSGRWVEQFF	TGTGCCAGCAGTGAACGTAGCGGGAGGTGGGTTGAGCAGTTCTTC
TRBV25-1	-	-	TRBJ2-7	CASSGRTVSSGDEQYF	TGTGCCAGCAGTGGCAGGACAGTCTCCTCAGGCGACGAGCAGTACTTC
TRBV5-1	TRBD2	-	TRBJ2-1	CASSLDPPGLAGSNEQFF	TGCGCCAGCAGCTTGGACCCACCGGGACTAGCGGGGTCGAATGAGCAGTTCTTC
TRBV27	TRBD1	-	TRBJ1-1	CASSPGTGFLNTEAFF	TGTGCCAGCAGTCCCGGGACAGGGTTTTTGAACACTGAAGCTTTCTTT
TRBV28	TRBD1	-	TRBJ2-5	CATSGTGAYNEQYF	TGTGCCACCAGCGGGACAGGGGCCTACAATGAGCAGTACTTC
TRBV6-6	-	-	TRBJ1-2	CASSYYRDTIGYTF	TGTGCCAGCAGCTACTACCGGGACACTATTGGCTACACCTTC
TRBV20-1	-	-	TRBJ2-7	CSARDLFVGGRYEQYF	TGCAGTGCTAGAGATTTATTTGTGGGGGGCCGCTACGAGCAGTACTTC
TRBV27	-	-	TRBJ1-4	CASKPLMGGEKLFF	TGTGCCAGCAAACCCCTTATGGGTGGGGAAAAACTGTTTTTT
TRBV7-2	-	-	TRBJ1-2	CASSFNGYGYTF	TGTGCCAGCAGCTTTAATGGATATGGCTACACCTTC
TRBV7-2	-	-	TRBJ2-7	CASSPNFHYEQYF	TGTGCCAGCAGCCCTAATTTCCACTACGAGCAGTACTTC
TRBV12-3/TRBV12-4	TRBD1	-	TRBJ1-1	CASSPIRQGTTEAFF	TGTGCCAGCAGTCCGATTAGACAGGGAACCACTGAAGCTTTCTTT
TRBV27	-	-	TRBJ2-3	CASNTMGRTSTDTQYF	TGTGCCAGCAATACCATGGGGCGGACTAGCACAGATACGCAGTATTTT